The source of this TCR beta chain is a study of cytotoxic CD8 clonotypes in ibrutinib-treated CLL. Overall study context: On average, more than 85,000 productive rearrangements and approximately 250,000 productive templates per sample. Study-level findings and limits: Baseline values of clonality outstripped age-matched healthy donors and followed circulating CD8+ T-cell counts.

Comment on this clone: Its specificity is not known.

Here immunoSEQ multiplex PCR was the method, and the copy in TCRdb shows in-frame clones only, minus some. The table lists about 200,000 clones, 79% of them singletons, with about an eighth in the top ten. The ends were cut back, 6 bases at V and 1 base at J, with 12 bases in the middle. This CDR3 is 14 amino acids long. Looked up from germline, CDR1 is MNHEY and CDR2 is SMNVEV (reference sequence). Investigators sourced 1.5 to 2 micrograms of genomic DNA from cryopreserved PBMCs for TCR beta libraries. The genes are TRBV27 and TRBJ1-1; unclear D gene. This specimen consisted of PBMCs, obtained after 12 months of ibrutinib treatment. The origin of this receptor is a human donor with chronic lymphocytic leukemia. CDR3 sequence (DNA): TGTGCCAGCAGCCCTTTTCTAACGAACACTGAAGCTTTCTTT. This encodes CASSPFLTNTEAFF.